A selection of T cell receptor beta chains follows, all from one sample in a study of naive and memory T cell subsets. MiXCR, applied by TCRdb to the UMI-ligation and nested PCR reads, yields one record per CDR3 protein. The table records over 110,000 distinct CDR3 sequences, about 20% of them present only once. The sample comprised naive CD8+ T cells from blood. The receptors derive from a human donor in good health. The CDR3 runs from the conserved cysteine through the conserved F or W. A D gene is named only where the DNA matches it firmly. For some rows the clone size is stated as once, few or many, or as a class when expanded; others skip it.

CDR3	DNA	D	J	size	V
CASSTGTYRTGELFF	TGCGCCAGCTCCACCGGGACTTACCGCACCGGGGAGCTGTTTTTT	.	TRBJ2-2	.	TRBV4-3
CASSQEWPRSGTQYF	TGTGCCAGCAGCCAAGAGTGGCCCCGGTCGGGGACCCAGTACTTC	.	TRBJ2-5	few	TRBV3-1
CASSSPGGPYYEQFF	TGTGCCAGCAGTTCCCCTGGAGGGCCTTACTATGAGCAGTTCTTC	.	TRBJ2-1	few	TRBV28
CASSSGPSRNYGYTF	TGTGCCAGCAGCAGCGGACCTTCAAGAAACTATGGCTACACCTTC	.	TRBJ1-2	.	TRBV7-9
CASSFLLGEQFF	TGTGCCAGCAGTTTTCTTCTGGGTGAGCAGTTCTTC	.	TRBJ2-1	.	TRBV28
CASSFGGEDYEQYF	TGTGCCAGCAGTTTTGGGGGTGAGGACTACGAGCAGTACTTC	.	TRBJ2-7	few	TRBV27
CASQGDYEQYF	TGTGCCAGCCAGGGGGACTACGAGCAGTACTTC	TRBD1	TRBJ2-7	.	TRBV28
CASSHAPGMKAYEQYF	TGTGCCAGCAGCCACGCTCCGGGAATGAAGGCCTACGAGCAGTACTTC	.	TRBJ2-7	.	TRBV28
CASKIGYNEQFF	TGTGCCAGCAAGATAGGGTACAATGAGCAGTTCTTC	.	TRBJ2-1	few	TRBV7-9
CSPLGDWGYTF	TGCAGTCCCCTCGGGGATTGGGGCTACACCTTC	.	TRBJ1-2	once	TRBV20-1
CASSQDQAGVDEQYF	TGTGCCAGCAGCCAAGATCAGGCGGGAGTGGACGAGCAGTACTTC	TRBD2	TRBJ2-7	.	TRBV3-1
CSAVTSGAYEQYF	TGCAGCGCAGTGACTAGCGGTGCGTACGAGCAGTACTTC	TRBD2	TRBJ2-7	few	TRBV29-1
CASSLRGLAGSDTQYF	TGTGCCAGCAGCTTACGGGGACTAGCGGGCTCAGATACGCAGTATTTT	TRBD2	TRBJ2-3	many	TRBV28
CASSLSYGRSDEQFF	TGTGCCAGCAGCTTATCCTACGGGAGGTCCGATGAGCAGTTCTTC	TRBD2	TRBJ2-1	few	TRBV7-7
CASSSLGNEQFF	TGTGCCAGCAGTAGCCTAGGGAATGAGCAGTTCTTC	.	TRBJ2-1	few	TRBV28
CSVEGGQGMETQYF	TGCAGCGTTGAGGGAGGACAGGGTATGGAGACCCAGTACTTC	TRBD1	TRBJ2-5	once	TRBV29-1
CSARDSGPTNEKLFF	TGCAGTGCTAGAGATTCTGGCCCAACTAATGAAAAACTGTTTTTT	.	TRBJ1-4	few	TRBV20-1
CASSMETSYNEQFF	TGTGCCAGTAGTATGGAAACATCCTACAATGAGCAGTTCTTC	.	TRBJ2-1	.	TRBV19
CASSYPTGESDTQYF	TGTGCCAGCAGTTACCCCACAGGGGAATCAGATACGCAGTATTTT	TRBD1	TRBJ2-3	.	TRBV6-2/TRBV6-3
CASSYSENTEAFF	TGTGCCAGCAGTTATTCGGAGAACACTGAAGCTTTCTTT	.	TRBJ1-1	few	TRBV6-2/TRBV6-3
CASSPTVYNEQFF	TGTGCCAGCAGTCCCACTGTCTACAATGAGCAGTTCTTC	.	TRBJ2-1	few	TRBV12-3/TRBV12-4
CASRPPDRTGVDTEAFF	TGTGCCAGCAGACCTCCCGACAGGACAGGGGTCGACACTGAAGCTTTCTTT	TRBD1	TRBJ1-1	few	TRBV28
CAISESRWGTVYNEQFF	TGTGCCATCAGTGAGTCGCGGTGGGGGACAGTCTACAATGAGCAGTTCTTC	TRBD1	TRBJ2-1	.	TRBV10-3
CAIRPGDTYEQYF	TGTGCCATCAGGCCAGGGGACACCTACGAGCAGTACTTC	.	TRBJ2-7	few	TRBV10-3
CASSFFNRAGLSYEQYF	TGTGCCAGCAGTTTCTTCAACCGGGCAGGTTTGTCTTACGAGCAGTACTTC	.	TRBJ2-7	few	TRBV28
CASSLGLAGGVSYNEQFF	TGTGCCAGCAGCCTCGGACTAGCGGGAGGGGTCTCCTACAATGAGCAGTTCTTC	TRBD2	TRBJ2-1	.	TRBV13
CASSHLREGASGNTIYF	TGTGCCAGCAGCCACCTCCGGGAGGGGGCCTCTGGAAACACCATATATTTT	TRBD1	TRBJ1-3	.	TRBV13
CASTTTGNYEQYF	TGTGCCAGCACAACGACGGGAAACTACGAGCAGTACTTC	.	TRBJ2-7	few	TRBV28
CASSPRQTLETQYF	TGCGCCAGCAGCCCCAGACAGACCCTTGAGACCCAGTACTTC	.	TRBJ2-5	.	TRBV5-1
CAIIFAGVWTGELFF	TGTGCCATAATTTTCGCGGGAGTATGGACCGGGGAGCTGTTTTTT	TRBD2	TRBJ2-2	.	TRBV2
CSARRAMGDEQYF	TGCAGTGCTCGACGGGCCATGGGGGACGAGCAGTACTTC	.	TRBJ2-7	.	TRBV20-1
CASSLNPNYNEQFF	TGTGCCAGCAGCTTAAACCCTAATTACAATGAGCAGTTCTTC	.	TRBJ2-1	.	TRBV7-9
CAIFGRDSAGGYYGYTF	TGTGCCATCTTTGGAAGGGACAGCGCCGGGGGGTACTATGGCTACACCTTC	TRBD1	TRBJ1-2	.	TRBV10-3
CASSQDHRGDEQFF	TGCGCCAGCAGCCAAGATCACCGGGGGGATGAGCAGTTCTTC	TRBD2	TRBJ2-1	few	TRBV4-3
CASSLVSAFDNYEQYF	TGTGCCAGCAGTTTGGTTTCGGCTTTCGATAACTACGAGCAGTACTTC	.	TRBJ2-7	few	TRBV28
CAWLIGGTEAFF	TGTGCCTGGCTAATCGGTGGCACTGAAGCTTTCTTT	.	TRBJ1-1	.	TRBV30
CAISRGRETGANVLTF	TGTGCCATCAGCAGGGGTCGGGAGACTGGGGCCAACGTCCTGACTTTC	.	TRBJ2-6	.	TRBV28